The next 21 T cell receptor beta chains were all read from a single sample in a study of molecular identifiers for immune sequencing clone quantification. Each CDR3 protein gets one entry after TCRdb re-called the PCR reads with MiXCR. Of hundreds of thousands of distinct CDR3 sequences listed, about 20% were seen once; the top ten hold approximately 0.84%. The sequenced sample was naive CD8+ T cells from blood, with Jurkat cell RNA spiked in. Subset described: FACS-sorted CD8+CD4-CCR7+CD45RA+ naive T cells. The receptors stem from a human donor in good health. Some libraries in this study had Jurkat cell RNA spiked in.

Ten or more counts support this clonotype. The chain recombines TRBV28 with TRBJ1-4; a weak D match, TRBD1 (5 bases). The germline V gene encodes CDR1 MDHEN and CDR2 SYDVKM. CDR3 length equals 16 residues. With 7 bases removed from V and 1 base from J, the gap between germline ends came to 16 bases. CDR3 sequence reads: CASNPLGGGTNEKLFF. CDR3 DNA sequence: TGTGCCAGCAATCCCCTAGGTGGGGGAACTAATGAAAAACTGTTTTTT.

This clonotype was counted only a few times. The V and J genes are TRBV30 and TRBJ2-7; possible D gene TRBD2, 5 bases. Deletions cut 8 bases from V and 0 bases from J, with 8 bases between. Germline V gives CDR1 GTSNPN, CDR2 SVGIG (reference sequence). This CDR3 is 11 amino acids long. The CDR3 here is CAITSSYEQYF. The CDR3 nucleotides read TGTGCCATCACTAGCTCCTACGAGCAGTACTTC. Full variable domain (rest looked up from reference TRBV30 and TRBJ2-7): SQTIHQWPATLVQPVGSPLSLECTVEGTSNPNLYWYRQAAGRGLQLLFYSVGIGQISSEVPQNLSASRPQDRQFILSSKKLLLSDSGFYLCAITSSYEQYFGPGTRLTVT.

Comments on this clonotype: This could be a read error, since a much larger clone is one nucleotide away. The J gene is TRBJ2-4, the V gene TRBV27; no clear D. This CDR3 spans 15 amino acids. In germline, CDR1 is MNHEY, CDR2 SMNVEV (reference sequence). The CDR3 loop is CASSLWSGRKNIRYF. The CDR3 DNA is TGTGCCAGCAGTTTATGGTCAGGCCGGAAAAACATTCGGTACTTC.

This clonotype was detected a few times. Possible read error: a much larger clone is one base away. The J gene is TRBJ1-1, the V gene TRBV7-9, with 9 bases matching TRBD1. The CDR3 sequence is 16 residues long. Germline CDR1 is SEHNR and CDR2 is FQNEAQ (reference sequence). V lost 4 bases to trimming and J lost 2 bases; unmatched junction nucleotides: 8. The DNA of the CDR3 is TGTGCCAGCAGCTCCCGACAGGGGGACATAAACACTGAAGCTTTCTTT. Translating gives CASSSRQGDINTEAFF.

This clonotype was picked up a small number of times. The gene calls are TRBV3-1 and TRBJ1-2; D is ambiguous. The germline gives CDR1 LGHDT, CDR2 YNNKEL (reference sequence). The CDR3 consists of 15 residues. The V and J ends lost 5 bases and 0 bases respectively, with 13 bases between them. The CDR3 DNA sequence: TGTGCCAGCAGCACCCACATGGTTGCTAACTATGGCTACACCTTC. This codes for CASSTHMVANYGYTF.

There are many counts of this clonotype. The chain has TRBV7-9 and TRBJ1-2; D gene unclear. The CDR3 consists of 12 residues. Deletions cut 6 bases from V and 1 base from J, with 6 bases between. Germline V gene lookup returns CDR1 SEHNR and CDR2 FQNEAQ (reference sequence). The CDR3 here is CASSISNYGYTF. Written as DNA, the CDR3 is TGTGCCAGCAGTATTAGTAACTATGGCTACACCTTC.

Notes on this clonotype: A much more abundant neighbour one base away suggests this may be a read error. This CDR3 is CASSQARGLGYEQYF. The DNA of the CDR3 is TGCGCCAGCAGCCAAGCCAGGGGCTTGGGGTACGAGCAGTACTTC. This sequence joins TRBV4-1 and TRBJ2-7; tentative D call: TRBD1 (6 bases). The length of the CDR3 is 15 residues. V was trimmed by 1 base and J by 4 bases, leaving 14 bases between them. Germline lookup yields CDR1 MGHRA and CDR2 YSYEKL.

Notes on this clonotype: Its ends do not fully match the called genes, so a read error is possible. J is TRBJ1-5 and V is TRBV7-2; 8 nucleotides align to TRBD1. Germline V CDR1 and CDR2: SGHTA, FQGNSA. This CDR3 spans 23 amino acids. This CDR3 reads CASRGTGPNEDLKNVFPPEVRYF. DNA for the CDR3: TGTGCCAGCAGGGGGACAGGACCCAATGAGGACCTGAAAAACGTGTTCCCACCCGAGGTCAGATATTTT. The entire variable domain, with the rest obtained from reference TRBV7-2 and TRBJ1-5, is as follows: GAGVSQSPSNKVTEKGKDVELRCDPISGHTALYWYRQSLGQGLEFLIYFQGNSAPDKSGLPSDRFSAERTGGSVSTLTIQRTQQEDSAVYLCASRGTGPNEDLKNVFPPEVRYFGDGTRLSIL.

The table lists this clonotype with many counts. This rearrangement joins TRBV9 to TRBJ2-3; maybe TRBD1 (6 bases). Germline V gene data show CDR1 as SGDLS and CDR2 as YYNGEE. The CDR3 covers 12 residues. V was trimmed by 2 bases and J by 5 bases, leaving 6 bases between them. CDR3 nucleotides: TGTGCCAGCAGCGTCAGGGGAGATACGCAGTATTTT. It translates to CASSVRGDTQYF.

For this clonotype: A read error may be the cause here, since a much bigger clone is one base away. The chain recombines TRBV3-1 with TRBJ1-1; D remains ambiguous. This CDR3 is 15 amino acids long. Germline-derived CDR1 and CDR2 are LGHDT and YNNKEL (reference sequence). CDR3 in amino acids: CASSPLTVLNAEAFF. CDR3 nucleotide sequence: TGTGCCAGCAGCCCCTTAACAGTATTGAACGCTGAAGCTTTCTTT.

As for this clonotype: Being one base from a much bigger clone, this may be a read error. The rearrangement links TRBV19 to TRBJ2-7, with D unclear. This CDR3 region has 12 residues. In germline, CDR1 is LNHDA, CDR2 SQIVND (reference sequence). CDR3 region: CASSPDFYEPYF. Here the CDR3 DNA reads TGTGCCAGTAGTCCCGATTTCTACGAGCCGTACTTC.

Note on this clonotype: This could be a read error, since a much larger clone is one nucleotide away. V is TRBV5-1 and J is TRBJ2-7; the D gene is possibly TRBD1 (7 bases). Looked up from germline, CDR1 is SGHRS and CDR2 is YFSETQ. The CDR3 runs to 14 residues. The V gene lost 6 bases and the J gene lost 3 bases, with 16 bases spanning the gap. The CDR3 nucleotides read TGCGCCAGCAACCCCGCGGGACAGCACTACGAGCAGTACTTC. Translating it yields CASNPAGQHYEQYF.

With regard to this clonotype: Germline is not matched at one junction end, which may reflect a read error. The chain is built from TRBV7-2 and TRBJ2-7; 9 bases line up with TRBD2. From germline, CDR1 is SGHTA and CDR2 FQGNSA. The CDR3 has 16 residues. CDR3 sequence reads: CASSLSSGGSAYERYF. The CDR3 DNA sequence: TGTGCCAGCAGCTTGAGTAGCGGGGGTTCAGCCTACGAGCGGTACTTC.

The chain carries TRBV11-2 and TRBJ1-1, with D uncertain. CDR3 size: 11 residues. The germline gives CDR1 SGHAT, CDR2 FQNNGV. Trimming removed 4 bases from V and 8 bases from J, with 8 bases in between. The CDR3 loop reads CASSYSEEAFF. CDR3 coding DNA: TGTGCCAGCAGCTATTCAGAGGAAGCTTTCTTT.

Concerning this clonotype: A single base separates this from a much larger clone, so it may be a read error. The genes are TRBV29-1 and TRBJ2-7; 11 bases map to TRBD1. J lost 6 bases, V lost 7 bases, and 8 bases had no gene match. Germline V lookup: CDR1 SQVTM, CDR2 ANQGSEA. CDR3 length equals 13 residues. Here the CDR3 DNA reads TGCAGCGCAGGGACAGGGGGTCGCCTCGAGCAGTACTTC. This codes for CSAGTGGRLEQYF.

This sequence joins TRBV12-3 or TRBV12-4 and TRBJ2-1, with TRBD2 identical over 12 bases. The junction had 9 bases not matched to a gene; V was cut back by 3 bases and J by 6 bases. The CDR3 loop spans 17 amino acids. The CDR3 region is CASSLGRTSGNFNEQFF. In nucleotides, the CDR3 is TGTGCCAGCAGTTTGGGAAGGACTAGCGGGAATTTCAATGAGCAGTTCTTC.

In this sample, this clonotype turned up many times. V gene TRBV10-3 combines with J gene TRBJ1-1, with D possibly TRBD1 on 6 matching bases. The germline V gene has CDR1 ENHRY and CDR2 SYGVKD. V was clipped by 1 base and J by 4 bases, with 10 bases between them. The CDR3 has 14 residues. CDR3 residues: CAISEFRGTTEAFF. DNA for the CDR3: TGTGCCATCAGTGAGTTCAGGGGCACCACTGAAGCTTTCTTT.

This clonotype was seen at least ten times. The chain employs TRBV4-1 and TRBJ2-1, with 9 positions matching TRBD2. The CDR3 has 16 residues. With V trimmed by 4 bases and J by 7 bases, 11 bases remained unmatched. The germline CDR1 and CDR2 sequences are MGHRA and YSYEKL. The CDR3 nucleotides are TGCGCCAGCAGCCGCATAGCGGGAGCCCAAAGGAATGAGCAGTTCTTC. Amino acid sequence: CASSRIAGAQRNEQFF.

The chain links TRBV6-6 to TRBJ2-1, with TRBD2 as a possible D gene (5 bases). V lost 2 bases to trimming and J lost 7 bases, with 15 bases between them. From germline, CDR1 is MNHNY and CDR2 SVGAGI (reference sequence). This CDR3 comprises 15 residues. The CDR3 region has the DNA TGTGCCAGCAGTTACGTGGGAGCGATTAAAAATGAGCAGTTCTTC. It specifies CASSYVGAIKNEQFF.

Comment on this clonotype: This may arise from a read error, as a much more abundant clone is one base away. A read error is likely, as this CDR3 ends without the conserved phenylalanine or tryptophan. The chain carries TRBV12-3 or TRBV12-4 and TRBJ2-3; no clear D gene. CDR3 length equals 11 residues. Trimming shortened V by 8 bases and J by 10 bases, and 13 bases separated the two germline ends. CDR3 nucleotides: TGTGCCAGCGGATACAGTTTCTCGCAGTATTCT. It specifies CASGYSFSQYS.

This clonotype was observed many times. This chain joins TRBV7-9 and TRBJ1-1, with D hard to call. Germline CDR1 reads SEHNR; CDR2 reads FQNEAQ (reference sequence). CDR3 length: 15 residues. The V gene lost 5 bases and the J gene lost 1 base, with 14 bases spanning the gap. The CDR3, as DNA: TGTGCCAGCAGCACCCCCGACCGTAAGAACACTGAAGCTTTCTTT. This encodes CASSTPDRKNTEAFF.